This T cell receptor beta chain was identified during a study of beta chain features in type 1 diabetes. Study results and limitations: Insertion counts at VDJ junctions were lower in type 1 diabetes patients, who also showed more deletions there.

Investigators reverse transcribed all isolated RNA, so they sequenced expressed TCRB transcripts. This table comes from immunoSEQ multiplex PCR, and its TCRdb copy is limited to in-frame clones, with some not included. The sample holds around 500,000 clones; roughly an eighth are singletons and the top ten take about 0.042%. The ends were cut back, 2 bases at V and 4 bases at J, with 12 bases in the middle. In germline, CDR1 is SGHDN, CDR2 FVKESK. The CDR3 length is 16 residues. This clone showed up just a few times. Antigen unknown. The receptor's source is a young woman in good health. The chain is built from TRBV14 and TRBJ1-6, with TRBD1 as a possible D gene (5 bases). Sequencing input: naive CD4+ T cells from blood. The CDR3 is CASSQLAGNYNSPLHF. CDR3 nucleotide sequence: TGTGCCAGCAGCCAATTGGCAGGGAATTATAATTCACCCCTCCACTTT.